Included here is one TCR beta chain sequence, with context. Antigen: not known. These data belong to a study of cytomegalovirus exposure and HLA in healthy donors. Study findings and constraints: The classifier reportedly diagnosed cytomegalovirus status with high sensitivity and specificity.

PCR involved 60 Vbeta and 13 Jbeta primers. Some clones are missing from TCRdb's copy, which holds only in-frame ones; the method was immunoSEQ multiplex PCR. The sample carries more than 150,000 clones, approximately 81% recorded once. V gave up 0 bases and J gave up 0 bases, with 20 bases separating them. Germline V gives CDR1 LGHNA, CDR2 YNFKEQ. This CDR3 has 19 amino acids. The TCR comes from a boy between 10 and 17 years old in good health and CMV-seronegative. This chain joins TRBV4-2 and TRBJ1-2; tentative D call: TRBD1 (6 bases). Sequencing was done on a sample of PBMCs. CDR3 DNA sequence: TGTGCCAGCAGCCAAGATATACTAGACAGGTTAACGGCTAACTATGGCTACACCTTC. Amino acid sequence: CASSQDILDRLTANYGYTF.